One T cell receptor (beta chain) is described in this entry. As originally analysed: Amplification with reference gene primers provided the estimates of nucleated cell counts. Profiling relied on immunoSEQ multiplex PCR, and the TCRdb table lists in-frame clones only, not all of them. That table gives V, J and clone size, and the DNA gave D and trimming. The sample includes roughly 350,000 clones, 85% seen only once; the top ten take more than 3%. These data come from a study of blood T cell repertoires in COVID-19. Study details: The United States, Italy and Spain provided the acute and convalescent COVID-19 samples. T cells, B-cell-depleted T cells, or PBMCs supplied cDNA or gDNA.

The germline CDR1 and CDR2 sequences are SGHDT and YYEEEE. The CDR3 loop spans 17 amino acids. After removal of 4 bases from V and 6 bases from J, the junction contained 15 bases not matched to a gene. The sequenced sample consisted of peripheral blood. The rearrangement uses TRBV5-6 and TRBJ1-5, with 8 bases lining up with TRBD1. This receptor was taken from a woman in her late teens or twenties with acute or convalescent COVID-19. CDR3 region: CASSLRTGIGAGQPQHF. In DNA form, the CDR3 reads TGTGCCAGCAGCCTGAGGACAGGGATTGGAGCGGGTCAGCCCCAGCATTTT. The variable domain in full, with the rest retrieved from reference TRBV5-6 and TRBJ1-5, is DAGVTQSPTHLIKTRGQQVTLRCSPKSGHDTVSWYQQALGQGPQFIFQYYEEEERQRGNFPDRFSGHQFPNYSSELNVNALLLGDSALYLCASSLRTGIGAGQPQHFGDGTRLSIL.